What follows are 7 T cell receptor beta chains derived from one specimen sequenced in a study of cytomegalovirus exposure and HLA in healthy donors. This PCR relied on a set of 60 Vbeta primers and 13 Jbeta primers. TCRdb's table, derived via immunoSEQ multiplex PCR, lists solely in-frame clones and lacks some. The ten most abundant clones cover around 2.5% of a sample with more than 65,000 clones. Sequenced sample: PBMCs. These receptor sequences come from a man aged 35 to 55 in good health and CMV-seronegative.

The gene calls are TRBV6-5 and TRBJ2-1; 8 positions agree with TRBD2. The CDR3 totals 14 residues. The ends lost 4 bases at V and 4 bases at J; junction bases unmatched: 3. CDR1 is MNHEY and CDR2 is SVGAGI in the germline V gene. The CDR3 DNA is TGTGCCAGCAGTTCTTCTAGCGGGTACAATGAGCAGTTCTTC. Amino acid sequence: CASSSSSGYNEQFF.

The chain couples TRBV6-5 to TRBJ2-7; no firm D call. The CDR3 runs 11 residues. Germline-derived CDR1 and CDR2 are MNHEY and SVGAGI. Deletions cut 5 bases from V and 7 bases from J, with 9 bases between. CDR3 DNA sequence: TGTGCCAGCAGTACTACCGGGGAGCAGTACTTC. Residues: CASSTTGEQYF.

The chain has TRBV7-3 and TRBJ2-1, with a tentative D call TRBD1 (6 bases). The CDR3 totals 12 residues. Germline V lookup: CDR1 SGHTA, CDR2 FQGTGA. The V and J ends lost 4 bases and 12 bases respectively, with 13 bases between them. In DNA form, the CDR3 reads TGTGCCAGCAGCTATCAGGGGACCGGGCAGTTCTTC. Its translation: CASSYQGTGQFF.

Comments on this clone: At the DNA level, this CDR3 is encoded by other sequences in the same sample as well. The gene calls are TRBV6-5 and TRBJ1-5; D ambiguous. This CDR3 is 14 amino acids long. Trimming shortened V by 6 bases and J by 0 bases, and 9 bases separated the two germline ends. Germline values: CDR1 MNHEY, CDR2 SVGAGI. CDR3 in amino acids: CASSSGYSNQPQHF. The CDR3 DNA reads as TGTGCCAGCAGCTCGGGGTATAGCAATCAGCCCCAGCATTTT.

The CDR3 bases are TGTGCCAGCAGCTCGGGTCCGGAGACCCAGTACTTC. Translating gives CASSSGPETQYF. V and J are TRBV5-6 and TRBJ2-5; no firm D call. Germline assignment: CDR1 SGHDT and CDR2 YYEEEE. The CDR3 is made up of 12 amino acids. Trimming took 3 bases from V and 5 from J, leaving 8 bases between them.

The chain uses TRBV7-8 and TRBJ2-2; TRBD2 matches 14 bases. The germline CDR1 and CDR2 sequences are SGHVS and FQNEAQ. The CDR3 extends over 22 amino acids. V shed 5 bases and J 4 bases; nucleotides not matched to a gene: 21. This CDR3 is CASSLLTSGGAVFLSRTGELFF. The CDR3, as DNA: TGTGCCAGCAGCCTACTGACTAGCGGGGGGGCCGTTTTTCTCTCCCGCACCGGGGAGCTGTTTTTT.

This sequence joins TRBV11-1 and TRBJ1-4; maybe TRBD1 (5 bases). The CDR3 is made up of 14 amino acids. In germline, CDR1 is SGHAT, CDR2 FQDESV (reference sequence). Deletions cut 4 bases from V and 7 bases from J, with 13 bases between. CDR3 loop: CASSSAWGGEKLFF. The CDR3 nucleotides read TGTGCCAGCAGCTCCGCGTGGGGCGGTGAAAAACTGTTTTTT.